Each of the 14 T cell receptor beta chains below was sequenced from the same sample in a study of T cells in Graves' hyperthyroidism and ophthalmopathy. TCR beta CDR3 region amplification was performed from RNA transcripts. HTBI primers were employed in a first-round RT-PCR of the TCR CDR3. A single record per CDR3 protein comes from TCRdb applying MiXCR to the multiplex PCR reads. The sample contains some 500,000 distinct CDR3 sequences, around an eighth of which appear only once. Sequencing was carried out using blood. The receptors were sampled from a woman aged 18-29 years with Graves' hyperthyroidism.

This clonotype showed up many times. The J gene is TRBJ2-7, the V gene TRBV29-1, with D uncertain. V shed 4 bases and J shed 4 bases, with 5 bases lying between them. The CDR3 totals 10 residues. Germline assignment: CDR1 SQVTM and CDR2 ANQGSEA. The CDR3 sequence is CSVVSYEQYV. In nucleotides, the CDR3 is TGCAGCGTTGTATCTTACGAGCAGTACGTC.

V usage is TRBV3-1 and J usage is TRBJ1-1; D remains unclear. In germline, CDR1 is LGHDT, CDR2 YNNKEL (reference sequence). The CDR3 runs to 15 residues. The ends were cut back, 0 bases at V and 2 bases at J, with 10 bases in the middle. The CDR3 DNA is TGTGCCAGCAGCCAAGACTACTCTGAAAACACTGAAGCTTTCTTT. Its translation: CASSQDYSENTEAFF.

The V gene is TRBV19, the J gene TRBJ1-2, with TRBD1 matching over 10 bases. With 1 base clipped from V and 6 bases from J, the junction kept 8 bases outside the gene matches. The CDR3 extends over 16 amino acids. Germline V gene data show CDR1 as LNHDA and CDR2 as SQIVND (reference sequence). The CDR3 is CASSIAGQGRRDGYTF. The DNA for the CDR3 is TGTGCCAGTAGTATAGCGGGACAGGGGCGCCGGGATGGCTACACCTTC.

The chain couples TRBV20-1 to TRBJ1-3; 7 bases map to TRBD1. The CDR3 spans 17 residues. The J segment lost 0 bases and the V segment lost 3 bases, leaving 11 bases of the junction unmatched. The germline V gene encodes CDR1 DFQATT and CDR2 SNEGSKA (reference sequence). In DNA, the CDR3 is TGCAGTGCTAGGAGGGACAGAAAACCACTCTCTGGAAACACCATATATTTT. It specifies CSARRDRKPLSGNTIYF.

This chain uses TRBV3-1 with TRBJ2-7; the match to TRBD2 covers 7 bases. V lost 1 base, J lost 7 bases, and 13 bases stayed unmatched. The CDR3 contains 16 residues. Germline CDR1 LGHDT, CDR2 YNNKEL (reference sequence). This CDR3 is CASSQVGDYLSGEQYF. The CDR3 nucleotides are TGTGCCAGCAGCCAAGTCGGGGACTACCTTTCCGGGGAGCAGTACTTC.

This clonotype was seen at least ten times. The V call is TRBV2, the J call TRBJ1-1; tentative D call: TRBD1 (5 bases). There are 13 residues in the CDR3. The germline V gene encodes CDR1 SNHLY and CDR2 FYNNEI. Trimming cost V 6 bases and J 5 bases, with 13 bases left between them. The CDR3 nucleotides read TGTGCCAGCAGGAGAAGATGGGGGACTGAAGCTTTCTTT. It specifies CASRRRWGTEAFF.

The chain employs TRBV6-2 or TRBV6-3 and TRBJ2-4; 10 bases are a match to TRBD1. V gave up 7 bases and J gave up 8 bases; unmatched junction bases: 14. CDR1 and CDR2 (germline): MNHEY, SVGEGT. This CDR3 has 16 amino acids. The CDR3 loop is CASTSHRDRGFDIQYF. The DNA for the CDR3 is TGTGCCAGCACTTCCCACCGGGACAGGGGTTTTGACATTCAGTACTTC.

This clonotype was seen more than once but under ten times. V and J are TRBV7-6 and TRBJ1-1, with unresolved D. This CDR3 contains 13 residues. The germline V gene encodes CDR1 SGHVS and CDR2 FNYEAQ. The ends were cut back, 6 bases at V and 1 base at J, with 9 bases in the middle. The CDR3: CASRSPTNTEAFF. For the CDR3, the DNA is TGTGCCAGCAGAAGCCCTACGAACACTGAAGCTTTCTTT.

This clonotype was seen at least ten times. The chain carries TRBV4-2 and TRBJ2-1, with D tentatively TRBD1 or TRBD2 (5 bases each). The CDR3 length is 17 residues. Germline V gene sequence: CDR1 LGHNA, CDR2 YNFKEQ. V shed 0 bases and J shed 2 bases, with 14 bases lying between them. The CDR3 loop reads CASSQEIRDRTYNEQFF. The CDR3, as DNA: TGTGCCAGCAGCCAAGAGATCCGGGACCGCACCTACAATGAGCAGTTCTTC.

Ten or more counts support this clonotype. The rearrangement links TRBV2 to TRBJ2-7, with D possibly TRBD2 on 6 matching bases. Germline CDR1 reads SNHLY; CDR2 reads FYNNEI. CDR3 size: 14 residues. V was trimmed by 5 bases and J by 0 bases, leaving 11 bases between them. In nucleotides, the CDR3 is TGTGCCAGCAGTTTGATCGGGAGCTCCTACGAGCAGTACGTC. It yields the protein CASSLIGSSYEQYV.

This clonotype was detected many times. This chain connects TRBV20-1 to TRBJ2-1; D remains unclear. Germline CDR1 is DFQATT and CDR2 is SNEGSKA (reference sequence). The CDR3 spans 15 residues. The germline V and J ends were trimmed by 3 bases and 0 bases, with 12 bases remaining between them. The CDR3 reads CSARSGPSSYNEQFF. CDR3 DNA sequence: TGCAGTGCTAGGTCGGGTCCGAGCTCCTACAATGAGCAGTTCTTC.

This clonotype was picked up a small number of times. V is TRBV6-1 and J is TRBJ1-2; possible D gene TRBD1, 6 bases. The CDR3 spans 13 residues. The V end lost 6 bases, the J end lost 6 bases, and 14 bases lay between the germline ends. The V gene's germline CDR1 is MNHNS and CDR2 SASEGT. CDR3 sequence reads: CASSRVYRDGYTF. The CDR3 region has the DNA TGTGCCAGCAGCCGGGTGTACAGGGATGGCTACACCTTC.

This clonotype was found many times. The chain employs TRBV6-5 and TRBJ1-2; possibly TRBD1 for D (6 bases). Trimming left V 0 bases short and J 8 bases short, with 19 bases between. The CDR3 sequence is 16 residues long. CDR1 MNHEY and CDR2 SVGAGI come from the germline V gene. CDR3 sequence: CASSYSPAGHTWGYTF. DNA of the CDR3: TGTGCCAGCAGTTACTCCCCGGCGGGACACACCTGGGGCTACACCTTC.

The chain links TRBV6-1 to TRBJ2-2, with TRBD2 matching over 11 bases. Germline CDR1 MNHNS, CDR2 SASEGT. With 10 bases clipped from V and 1 base from J, the junction kept 2 bases outside the gene matches. This CDR3 is 14 amino acids long. DNA of the CDR3: TGTGCCACCCTAGCGGGAGGGAACACCGGGGAGCTGTTTTTT. Protein sequence: CATLAGGNTGELFF.